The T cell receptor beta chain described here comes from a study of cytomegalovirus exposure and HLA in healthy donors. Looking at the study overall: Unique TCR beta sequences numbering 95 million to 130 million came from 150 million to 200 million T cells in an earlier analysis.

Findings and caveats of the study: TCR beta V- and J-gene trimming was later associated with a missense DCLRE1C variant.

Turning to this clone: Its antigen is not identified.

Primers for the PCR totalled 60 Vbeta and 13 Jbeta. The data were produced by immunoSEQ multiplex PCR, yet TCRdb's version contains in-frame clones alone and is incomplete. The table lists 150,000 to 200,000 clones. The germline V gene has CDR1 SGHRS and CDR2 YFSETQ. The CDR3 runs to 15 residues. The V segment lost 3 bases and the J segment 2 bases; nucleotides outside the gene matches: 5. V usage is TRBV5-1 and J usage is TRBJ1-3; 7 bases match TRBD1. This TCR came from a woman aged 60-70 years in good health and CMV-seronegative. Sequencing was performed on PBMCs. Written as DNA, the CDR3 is TGCGCCAGCAGCTATGACAGGGAACCTGGAAACACCATATATTTT. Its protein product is CASSYDREPGNTIYF.